The source of this T cell receptor (beta chain) is a study of T cell repertoires in cytomegalovirus infection. Study as a whole: In public TCR beta signatures, there were indications of both CMV infection and matching HLA type.

TCRdb re-called the reads through MiXCR, storing one row per CDR3 protein. Here the sample spans roughly 200,000 distinct CDR3 sequences, around 35% being singletons. Study conclusions and caveats: Based on cumulative public TCR beta family frequency, carriers of CMV plus the relevant HLA were identified.

Note on this clonotype: Antigen unknown.

Trimming removed 0 bases at V and 3 bases at J, with 14 bases between. CDR1 and CDR2 from the germline V gene are SEHNR and FQNEAQ (reference sequence). This CDR3 contains 16 residues. V gene TRBV7-9 combines with J gene TRBJ2-5; D is unresolved. Sequenced here: CD8+ T cells from cultured PBMCs, sampled from culture after CMV antigen stimulation. This clonotype originated in a human donor in good health (CMV status not recorded). Some clones in this sample may be carry-over from other donors' samples. The DNA for the CDR3 is TGTGCCAGCAGCTTAGCAGGTTCAGTTGAGGAAGAGACCCAGTACTTC. It codes for CASSLAGSVEEETQYF. Filled out from reference TRBV7-9 and TRBJ2-5, the complete variable domain reads DTGVSQNPRHKITKRGQNVTFRCDPISEHNRLYWYRQTLGQGPEFLTYFQNEAQLEKSRLLSDRFSAERPKGSFSTLEIQRTEQGDSAMYLCASSLAGSVEEETQYFGPGTRLLVL.